This is a list of T cell receptor beta chains from one sample in a study of identical twins. TCRdb ran MiXCR on the 5' RACE reads and lists one entry per CDR3 protein. The sample holds 510,000 or so distinct CDR3 sequences, 13% to 15% seen once. This same sample was also part of a study on yellow fever vaccine responses in identical twins.

The sample comprised CD4+ T cells sorted from blood. The receptors originated from a woman aged 18-29 years in good health. The CDR3 runs from the conserved cysteine through the conserved F or W. The D gene is left open where the match is weak. The size field is filled for only some rows; it gives once, few, many or a size class.

J gene	V gene	D gene	clone size	CDR3 protein	CDR3 DNA
TRBJ2-1	TRBV20-1	TRBD2	few	CSARDGMGLADSYNEQFF	TGCAGTGCTAGAGATGGGATGGGACTAGCAGACTCCTACAATGAGCAGTTCTTC
TRBJ2-6	TRBV11-2	.	few	CASSPTAGANVLTF	TGTGCCAGCAGCCCTACGGCTGGGGCCAACGTCCTGACTTTC
TRBJ2-3	TRBV3-1	.	few	CASSQGIGGTSTDTQYF	TGTGCCAGCAGCCAAGGGATTGGCGGCACCTCCACAGATACGCAGTATTTT
TRBJ2-1	TRBV3-1	TRBD2	few	CASSHLFGSGGRLGDEQFF	TGTGCCAGCAGCCACCTGTTTGGGAGTGGCGGGAGGCTGGGGGATGAGCAGTTCTTC
TRBJ2-2	TRBV27	.	.	CASSKQGSLSTGELFF	TGTGCCAGCAGTAAGCAGGGGTCCTTATCGACCGGGGAGCTGTTTTTT
TRBJ1-4	TRBV4-1	.	few	CASSQVFLRRSSGEKLFF	TGCGCCAGCAGCCAAGTCTTTCTTCGTAGGTCGTCTGGTGAAAAACTGTTTTTT
TRBJ2-3	TRBV25-1	TRBD2	.	CASSARTSGGMRTDTQYF	TGTGCCAGCAGTGCAAGGACTAGCGGGGGAATGAGGACAGATACGCAGTATTTT
TRBJ2-2	TRBV4-2	.	few	CASSQEANTGELFF	TGTGCCAGCAGCCAAGAGGCTAACACCGGGGAGCTGTTTTTT
TRBJ2-2	TRBV7-7	.	.	CASKANLNTGELFF	TGTGCCAGCAAGGCCAACCTGAACACCGGGGAGCTGTTTTTT
TRBJ2-1	TRBV5-4	TRBD2	few	CASSLVTSGAYNEQFF	TGTGCCAGCAGCTTGGTAACTAGCGGCGCATACAATGAGCAGTTCTTC
TRBJ2-5	TRBV9	TRBD2	.	CASSLRSSGSLETQYF	TGTGCCAGCAGCCTCCGGAGTAGCGGGAGTTTGGAGACCCAGTACTTC
TRBJ2-7	TRBV20-1	TRBD1	few	CSARPTGAYEQYF	TGCAGTGCTAGACCGACAGGGGCCTACGAGCAGTACTTC
TRBJ2-1	TRBV20-1	TRBD2	few	CSAGDSGRAYNEQFF	TGCAGTGCTGGGGACAGCGGGAGGGCTTACAATGAGCAGTTCTTC
TRBJ2-4	TRBV12-3/TRBV12-4	TRBD2	many	CGFGLAGLAKNIQYF	TGTGGCTTTGGACTAGCGGGGCTAGCCAAAAACATTCAGTACTTC
TRBJ2-2	TRBV4-1	TRBD2	.	CASRLAGGTNTGELFF	TGCGCCAGCAGGCTAGCGGGGGGTACGAACACCGGGGAGCTGTTTTTT
TRBJ2-7	TRBV5-1	TRBD1	few	CASSNLTGAYEQYF	TGCGCCAGCAGCAACCTGACAGGGGCCTACGAGCAGTACTTC
TRBJ2-1	TRBV2	.	.	CASNGEGNNEQFF	TGTGCCAGCAACGGTGAGGGGAACAATGAGCAGTTCTTC
TRBJ1-6	TRBV3-1	TRBD1	few	CASSLKGQGSPLHF	TGTGCCAGCAGCCTTAAAGGACAGGGATCACCCCTCCACTTT
TRBJ2-5	TRBV12-5	.	few	CASGLVRGETQYF	TGTGCTAGTGGTTTGGTTCGGGGTGAGACCCAGTACTTC
TRBJ1-5	TRBV5-1	.	.	CASSGEGLNQPQHF	TGCGCCAGCAGCGGGGAGGGGTTAAATCAGCCCCAGCATTTT
TRBJ2-1	TRBV6-2/TRBV6-3	TRBD2	.	CASSYSRTSGRNEQFF	TGTGCCAGCAGTTACTCGAGGACTAGCGGGCGGAATGAGCAGTTCTTC
TRBJ2-3	TRBV12-3/TRBV12-4	.	few	CASSPARGTSTDTQYF	TGTGCCAGCAGTCCCGCCCGGGGGACTAGCACAGATACGCAGTATTTT
TRBJ1-2	TRBV12-3/TRBV12-4	.	.	CASSLSTVNYGYTF	TGTGCCAGCAGTCTATCGACAGTTAACTATGGCTACACCTTC
TRBJ2-3	TRBV12-3/TRBV12-4	TRBD1	.	CASSIRQGAGDTQYF	TGTGCCAGCTCAATCAGACAGGGGGCCGGGGATACGCAGTATTTT
TRBJ1-4	TRBV7-9	.	.	CASSSGQNEKLFF	TGTGCCAGCAGCTCGGGACAAAATGAAAAACTGTTTTTT
TRBJ2-7	TRBV9	.	.	CASSPGWGTHEQYF	TGTGCCAGCAGCCCCGGATGGGGAACCCACGAGCAGTACTTC
TRBJ2-2	TRBV5-6	.	.	CASSLRDMLVGDTGELFF	TGTGCCAGCAGCTTACGGGACATGCTCGTGGGGGACACCGGGGAGCTGTTTTTT
TRBJ1-5	TRBV29-1	.	.	CSVARPRKSNQPQHF	TGCAGCGTTGCCCGCCCGAGAAAGAGCAATCAGCCCCAGCATTTT
TRBJ2-7	TRBV15	TRBD2	many	CATSPRTSGRGYEQYF	TGTGCCACCAGCCCACGGACTAGCGGGAGAGGGTACGAGCAGTACTTC
TRBJ2-3	TRBV5-1	TRBD1	.	CASNHVHPGQGGEADTQYF	TGCGCCAGCAACCACGTCCACCCGGGACAGGGTGGGGAGGCAGATACGCAGTATTTT
TRBJ2-1	TRBV20-1	TRBD2	few	CSAPGLADNEQFF	TGCAGTGCACCGGGACTAGCGGACAATGAGCAGTTCTTC
TRBJ2-3	TRBV10-3	TRBD2	few	CAISPSGVQADTQYF	TGTGCCATCAGTCCTAGCGGGGTCCAAGCAGATACGCAGTATTTT
TRBJ1-4	TRBV4-1	.	.	CASSQVQGGNEKLFF	TGCGCCAGCAGCCAAGTCCAAGGGGGAAATGAAAAACTGTTTTTT
TRBJ1-1	TRBV10-1	.	few	CASRVGGMNTEAFF	TGCGCCAGCAGGGTAGGCGGAATGAACACTGAAGCTTTCTTT
TRBJ2-1	TRBV29-1	TRBD2	few	CSVEGLSGRALDSEQFF	TGCAGCGTTGAGGGGTTGAGCGGGAGGGCCCTAGATTCTGAGCAGTTCTTC
TRBJ2-2	TRBV18	.	.	CASSPAGEITGELFF	TGTGCCAGCTCACCAGCAGGAGAGATAACCGGGGAGCTGTTTTTT
TRBJ2-5	TRBV5-4	.	few	CASSGTPGLQETQYF	TGTGCCAGCAGCGGAACACCGGGACTCCAAGAGACCCAGTACTTC
TRBJ2-1	TRBV20-1	.	.	CSAREVSEQFF	TGCAGTGCTAGAGAGGTTAGTGAGCAGTTCTTC
TRBJ2-5	TRBV29-1	.	.	CSGVPSGLITGGETQYF	TGCAGCGGCGTACCTTCGGGACTCATTACAGGAGGAGAGACCCAGTACTTC
TRBJ2-5	TRBV29-1	.	.	CSVDGPGTQYF	TGCAGCGTTGATGGGCCGGGGACCCAGTACTTC
TRBJ2-1	TRBV2	.	.	CASSEAGGRVYEQFF	TGTGCCAGCAGTGAAGCCGGAGGGAGAGTCTATGAGCAGTTCTTC
TRBJ2-4	TRBV11-2	.	.	CASSLEIGDRWGNIQYF	TGTGCCAGCAGCTTAGAAATAGGTGATCGTTGGGGGAACATTCAGTACTTC
TRBJ2-3	TRBV29-1	.	few	CSAGPSADTQYF	TGCAGCGCTGGACCCAGCGCGGATACGCAGTATTTT
TRBJ2-1	TRBV12-3/TRBV12-4	.	.	CASSSEFGARNEQFF	TGTGCCAGCAGTTCAGAGTTCGGGGCGCGCAATGAGCAGTTCTTC
TRBJ2-3	TRBV10-3	.	few	CAISGGPRTQYF	TGTGCCATCAGTGGAGGGCCCAGGACGCAGTATTTT